These 4 T cell receptor beta chains originate from one sample sequenced in a study of shared clonotypes between healthy human individuals. Profiling relied on immunoSEQ multiplex PCR, and the TCRdb table lists in-frame clones only, not all of them. The data show 2,500,000 or so clones, with around nine tenths seen just once and roughly 0.15% held by the top ten. Material for sequencing was naive CD4+ T cells sorted from blood. Subset meaning: CD45RA+ positively selected. The receptors stem from a man between 18 and 29 years old in good health.

The chain combines TRBV5-4 with TRBJ2-2; D is unclear. The germline V gene has CDR1 SGHNT and CDR2 YYREEE (reference sequence). The CDR3 has 16 amino acids. With 1 base removed from V and 5 bases from J, the gap between germline ends came to 15 bases. The CDR3 protein is CASSLRRTAVTGELFF. CDR3 nucleotides: TGTGCCAGCAGCTTGCGCCGGACGGCGGTTACCGGGGAGCTGTTTTTT.

V and J are TRBV18 and TRBJ1-1; 8 bases match TRBD1. Germline trimming cut 3 bases from V and 0 bases from J; bases unmatched to any gene: 6. Germline V CDR1 and CDR2: KGHSH, LQKENI. The CDR3 runs to 16 residues. This chain's CDR3 is CASSPLGQAMNTEAFF. The CDR3 region has the DNA TGTGCCAGCTCACCGCTGGGACAGGCTATGAACACTGAAGCTTTCTTT.

The J gene is TRBJ2-2, the V gene TRBV10-3; 8 positions match TRBD2. Losses at the gene ends were 6 bases for V and 5 bases for J; bases not matched to a gene: 8. Germline V gene sequence: CDR1 ENHRY, CDR2 SYGVKD. The CDR3 runs 15 residues. The DNA for the CDR3 is TGTGCCATCAGGTACTTTGGCGGGGGGACCGGGGAGCTGTTTTTT. This sequence encodes CAIRYFGGGTGELFF.

The chain links TRBV30 to TRBJ2-5, with unresolved D. The CDR3 has 13 residues. Germline assignment: CDR1 GTSNPN and CDR2 SVGIG (reference sequence). With 3 bases removed from V and 2 bases from J, the gap between germline ends came to 10 bases. CDR3 protein: CAWRQSAQETQYF. Here the CDR3 DNA reads TGTGCCTGGAGACAGAGTGCACAAGAGACCCAGTACTTC. Complete variable domain (other parts from reference TRBV30 and TRBJ2-5): SQTIHQWPATLVQPVGSPLSLECTVEGTSNPNLYWYRQAAGRGLQLLFYSVGIGQISSEVPQNLSASRPQDRQFILSSKKLLLSDSGFYLCAWRQSAQETQYFGPGTRLLVL.